These T cell receptor beta chains were read from a single sample in a study of OX40 agonist ivuxolimab in advanced cancers. Clones were read by immunoSEQ multiplex PCR, and TCRdb kept only the in-frame ones, dropping some. The sample includes approximately 65,000 clones, 89% of them seen just once. The material sequenced was CD4+ or CD8+ T cells sorted from blood, taken in a trial of the OX40 agonist ivuxolimab. Receptors were obtained from an adult with an advanced solid tumor such as melanoma, head and neck, liver or kidney cancer. The CDR3 runs from the conserved cysteine through the conserved F or W. A D gene is named only where the DNA matches it firmly. A clone size is listed for some rows: how often the clone was seen (once, few, many), or a class if it is expanded.

TRBV5-6	few	TRBJ1-1	TRBD1	TGTGCCAGCAGCGATCGACAGGGGCGGACTGAAGCTTTCTTT	CASSDRQGRTEAFF
TRBV5-6	.	TRBJ1-1	.	TGTGCCAGCAGCATCCAAGGGGGATGGGGGAACACTGAAGCTTTCTTT	CASSIQGGWGNTEAFF
TRBV7-9	.	TRBJ1-1	.	TGTGCCAGCAGCTTATTGTCACCGAACACTGAAGCTTTCTTT	CASSLLSPNTEAFF
TRBV9	.	TRBJ1-1	TRBD1	TGTGCCAGCAGCCTGACAGGGGGTTACACTGAAGCTTTCTTT	CASSLTGGYTEAFF
TRBV7-2	.	TRBJ2-3	TRBD1	TGTGCCAGCAGCACGTACCAGGGGGGCACAGATACGCAGTATTTT	CASSTYQGGTDTQYF
TRBV10-3	.	TRBJ2-1	.	TGTGCCATCAGTGGGGACGTCTTTGGGTTCTTC	CAISGDVFGFF
TRBV29-1	.	TRBJ1-4	TRBD1	TGCAGCGTTGAAGGGACAGGGGCAACTAATGAAAAACTGTTTTTT	CSVEGTGATNEKLFF
TRBV5-6	once	TRBJ2-3	.	TGTGCCAGCGGCCCCCTAGCGCGATACACAGATACGCAGTATTTT	CASGPLARYTDTQYF
TRBV10-1	.	TRBJ2-1	.	TGCGCCAGCAGTGGCTCGGGTAGCTCCTACAATGAGCAGTTCTTC	CASSGSGSSYNEQFF
TRBV19	once	TRBJ2-1	TRBD2	TGTGCCAGTAGTATATTGCGGGGGTACTACAATGAGCAGTTCTTC	CASSILRGYYNEQFF
TRBV27	.	TRBJ2-4	.	TGTGCCAGCAGTGCCCTAGCCAAAAACATTCAGTACTTC	CASSALAKNIQYF
TRBV11-3	.	TRBJ1-1	.	TGTGCCAGCAGCTTATCCGCGGGACGAATGATGAACACTGAAGCTTTCTTT	CASSLSAGRMMNTEAFF